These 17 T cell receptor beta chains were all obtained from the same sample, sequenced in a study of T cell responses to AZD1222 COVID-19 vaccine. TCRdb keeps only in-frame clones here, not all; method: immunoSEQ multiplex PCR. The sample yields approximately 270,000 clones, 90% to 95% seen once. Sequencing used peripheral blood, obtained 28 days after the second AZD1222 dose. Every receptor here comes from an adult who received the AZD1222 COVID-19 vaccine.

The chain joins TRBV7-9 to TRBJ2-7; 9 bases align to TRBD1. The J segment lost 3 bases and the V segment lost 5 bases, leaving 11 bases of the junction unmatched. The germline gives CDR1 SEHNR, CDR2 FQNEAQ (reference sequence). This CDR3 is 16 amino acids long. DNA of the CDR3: TGTGCCAGCAGCGCTGGGCGTGGACAGGGGATCTACGAGCAGTACTTC. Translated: CASSAGRGQGIYEQYF.

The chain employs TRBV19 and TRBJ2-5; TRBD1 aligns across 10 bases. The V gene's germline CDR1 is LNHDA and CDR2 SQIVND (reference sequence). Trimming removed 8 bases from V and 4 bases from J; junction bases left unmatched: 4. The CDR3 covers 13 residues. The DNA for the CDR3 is TGTGCCAGTCGGGACAGGGGAAGAGAGACCCAGTACTTC. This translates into CASRDRGRETQYF.

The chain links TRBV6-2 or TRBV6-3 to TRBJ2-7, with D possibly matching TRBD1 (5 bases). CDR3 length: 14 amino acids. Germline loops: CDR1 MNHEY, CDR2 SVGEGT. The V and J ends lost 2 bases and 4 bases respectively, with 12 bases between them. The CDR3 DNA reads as TGTGCCAGCAGTTACGTACAGGCGGCTTACGAGCAGTACTTC. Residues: CASSYVQAAYEQYF.

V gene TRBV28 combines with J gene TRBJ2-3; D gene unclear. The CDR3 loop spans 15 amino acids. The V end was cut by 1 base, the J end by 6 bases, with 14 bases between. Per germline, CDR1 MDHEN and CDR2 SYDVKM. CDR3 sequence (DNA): TGTGCCAGCAGTTTATCCGTCTCTCTGACTGATACGCAGTATTTT. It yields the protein CASSLSVSLTDTQYF.

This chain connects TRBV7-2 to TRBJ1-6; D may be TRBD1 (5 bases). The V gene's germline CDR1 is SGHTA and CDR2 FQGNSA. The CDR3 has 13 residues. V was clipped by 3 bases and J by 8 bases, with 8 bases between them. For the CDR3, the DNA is TGTGCCAGCAGCTTTAGGGGTGATTCACCCCTCCACTTT. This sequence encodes CASSFRGDSPLHF.

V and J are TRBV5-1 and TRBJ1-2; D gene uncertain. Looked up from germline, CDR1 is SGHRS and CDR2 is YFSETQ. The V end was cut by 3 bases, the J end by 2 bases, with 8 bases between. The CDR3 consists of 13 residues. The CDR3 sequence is CASSYTENYGYTF. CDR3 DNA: TGCGCCAGCAGCTACACCGAGAACTATGGCTACACCTTC.

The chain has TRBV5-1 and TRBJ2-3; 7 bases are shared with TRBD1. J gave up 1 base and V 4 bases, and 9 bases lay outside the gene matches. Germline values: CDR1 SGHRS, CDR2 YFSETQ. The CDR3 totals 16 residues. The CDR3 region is CASSPGTDARTDTQYF. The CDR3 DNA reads TGCGCCAGCAGCCCCGGGACAGACGCCCGCACAGATACGCAGTATTTT.

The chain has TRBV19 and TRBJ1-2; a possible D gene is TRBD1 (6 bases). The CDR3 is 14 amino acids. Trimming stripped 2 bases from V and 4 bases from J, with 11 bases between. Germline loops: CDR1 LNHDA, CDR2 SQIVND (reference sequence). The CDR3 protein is CASSIRGDIYGYTF. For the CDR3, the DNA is TGTGCCAGTAGTATAAGGGGGGACATCTATGGCTACACCTTC.

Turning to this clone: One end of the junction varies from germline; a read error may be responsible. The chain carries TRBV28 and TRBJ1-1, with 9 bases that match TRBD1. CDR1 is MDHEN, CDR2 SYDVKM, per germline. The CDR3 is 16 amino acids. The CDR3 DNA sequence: TGTGCCAGCAATTTACAGGGGGCGCAGGGGAGCACTGAAGCTTTCTTT. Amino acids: CASNLQGAQGSTEAFF.

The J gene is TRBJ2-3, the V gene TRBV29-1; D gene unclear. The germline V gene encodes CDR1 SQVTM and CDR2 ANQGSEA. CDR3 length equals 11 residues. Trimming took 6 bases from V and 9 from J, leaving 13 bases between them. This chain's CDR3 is CSVSVSETQYF. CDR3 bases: TGCAGCGTGTCAGTCTCGGAGACGCAGTATTTT.

The CDR3 sequence is CASSLTGQGSNEQFF. The CDR3 DNA is TGTGCCAGCAGCTTAACGGGACAGGGTAGCAATGAGCAGTTCTTC. V gene TRBV5-4 combines with J gene TRBJ2-1; 9 bases match TRBD1. CDR1 is SGHNT, CDR2 YYREEE, per germline (reference sequence). The CDR3 covers 15 residues. Trimming removed 2 bases from V and 6 bases from J; junction bases left unmatched: 6.

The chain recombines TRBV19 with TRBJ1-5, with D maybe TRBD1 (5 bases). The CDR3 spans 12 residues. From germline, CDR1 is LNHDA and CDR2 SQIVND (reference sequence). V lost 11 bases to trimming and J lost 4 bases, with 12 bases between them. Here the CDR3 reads CASRTSNQPQHF. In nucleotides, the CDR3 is TGTGCCTCCAGGACATCGAATCAGCCCCAGCATTTT.

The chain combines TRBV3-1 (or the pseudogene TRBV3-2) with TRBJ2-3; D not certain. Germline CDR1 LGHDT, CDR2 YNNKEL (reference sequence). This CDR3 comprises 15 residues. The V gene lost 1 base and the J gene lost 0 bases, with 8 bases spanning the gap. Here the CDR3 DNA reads TGTGCCAGCAGCCAAGGCGGAAGAAGCACAGATACGCAGTATTTT. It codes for CASSQGGRSTDTQYF.

The CDR3 DNA is TGTGCCAGCAGTTATACCGGGGGGACTGAAGCTTTCTTT. Amino acid sequence: CASSYTGGTEAFF. The chain carries TRBV6-2 or TRBV6-3 and TRBJ1-1; D is possibly TRBD1 (5 bases). Trimming took off 3 bases at V and 5 bases at J, with 10 bases between the two ends. Germline V CDR1 and CDR2: MNHEY, SVGEGT. CDR3 length: 13 residues.

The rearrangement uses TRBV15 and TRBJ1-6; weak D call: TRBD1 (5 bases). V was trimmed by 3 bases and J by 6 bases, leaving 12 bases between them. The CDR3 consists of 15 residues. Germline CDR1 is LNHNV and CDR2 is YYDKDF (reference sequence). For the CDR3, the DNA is TGTGCCACCAGCAGGGTTCAGGGTATTAATTCACCCCTCCACTTT. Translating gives CATSRVQGINSPLHF.

The CDR3 DNA sequence: TGTGCCTCGCAGGGGGGGGCGGACACAGATACGCAGTATTTT. Its protein is CASQGGADTDTQYF. The chain employs TRBV19 and TRBJ2-3; D could derive from TRBD1 or TRBD2 (7 bases each). The CDR3 is made up of 14 amino acids. CDR1 is LNHDA, CDR2 SQIVND, per germline (reference sequence). The V gene lost 11 bases and the J gene lost 2 bases, with 17 bases spanning the gap.

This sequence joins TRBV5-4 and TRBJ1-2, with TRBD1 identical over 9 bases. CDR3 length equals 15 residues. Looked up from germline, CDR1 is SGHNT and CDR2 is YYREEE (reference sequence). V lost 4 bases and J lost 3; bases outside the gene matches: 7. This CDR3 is CASSPTGQGDYGYTF. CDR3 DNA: TGTGCCAGCAGCCCAACGGGACAGGGAGACTATGGCTACACCTTC. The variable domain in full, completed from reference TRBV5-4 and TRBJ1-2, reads ETGVTQSPTHLIKTRGQQVTLRCSSQSGHNTVSWYQQALGQGPQFIFQYYREEENGRGNFPPRFSGLQFPNYSSELNVNALELDDSALYLCASSPTGQGDYGYTFGSGTRLTVV.